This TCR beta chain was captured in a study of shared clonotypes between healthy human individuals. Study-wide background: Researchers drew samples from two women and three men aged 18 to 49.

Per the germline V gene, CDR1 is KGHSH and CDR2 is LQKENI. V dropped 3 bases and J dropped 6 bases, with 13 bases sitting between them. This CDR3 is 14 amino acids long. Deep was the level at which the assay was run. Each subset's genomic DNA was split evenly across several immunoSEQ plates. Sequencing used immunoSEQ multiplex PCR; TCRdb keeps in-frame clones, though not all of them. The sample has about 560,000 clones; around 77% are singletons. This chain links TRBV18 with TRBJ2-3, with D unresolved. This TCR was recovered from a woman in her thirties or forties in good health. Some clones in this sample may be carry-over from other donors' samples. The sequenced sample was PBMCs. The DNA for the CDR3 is TGTGCCAGCTCACCCTCCCGGACGTTCGATACGCAGTATTTT. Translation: CASSPSRTFDTQYF.